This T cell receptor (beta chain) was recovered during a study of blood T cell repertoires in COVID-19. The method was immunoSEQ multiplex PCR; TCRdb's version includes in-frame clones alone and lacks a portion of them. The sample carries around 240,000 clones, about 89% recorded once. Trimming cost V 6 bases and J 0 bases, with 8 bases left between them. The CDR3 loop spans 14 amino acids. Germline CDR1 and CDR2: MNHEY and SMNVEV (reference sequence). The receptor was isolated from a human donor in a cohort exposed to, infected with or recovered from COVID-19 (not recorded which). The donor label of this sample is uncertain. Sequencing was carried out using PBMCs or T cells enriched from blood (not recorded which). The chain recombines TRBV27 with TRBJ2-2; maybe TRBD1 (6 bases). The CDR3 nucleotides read TGTGCCAGCAGACAGGGACCGAACACCGGGGAGCTGTTTTTT. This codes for CASRQGPNTGELFF.